This is a list of T cell receptor beta chains from one sample in a study of T cell changes during pregnancy in multiple sclerosis. Method: immunoSEQ multiplex PCR; TCRdb's copy keeps in-frame clones and lacks some. The sample includes roughly 71,000 clones, 80% to 95% of them seen just once. The source was peripheral blood, collected in the first trimester of pregnancy. The receptor set was obtained from a female donor in good health, enrolled as a control in a pregnancy study. The CDR3 runs from the conserved cysteine through the conserved F or W. The D gene is left open where the match is weak. Expanded clones get a size class; other rows say once, few or many, or leave the size out.

DNA: TGTGCCAGCAGCCAGGGAGGCAACTCCTACAATGAGCAGTTCTTC
CDR3: CASSQGGNSYNEQFF
D: NA
size: NA
V: TRBV9
J: TRBJ2-1

DNA: TGTGCCAGCAGTTTAACTAGCGATCGCTACGAGCAGTACTTC
CDR3: CASSLTSDRYEQYF
D: TRBD2
size: NA
V: TRBV27
J: TRBJ2-7

DNA: TGTGCCAGCAGCTTGGACAGGGTCTCTGGAAACACCATATATTTT
CDR3: CASSLDRVSGNTIYF
D: NA
size: NA
V: TRBV5-4
J: TRBJ1-3

DNA: TGCGCCAGCAGCTTGTCCGGACAGGGAGGAAACAATGAGCAGTTCTTC
CDR3: CASSLSGQGGNNEQFF
D: TRBD1
size: NA
V: TRBV5-1
J: TRBJ2-1

DNA: TGTGCCAGCAGCCCAATCCCGAGGCACTATGGCTACACCTTC
CDR3: CASSPIPRHYGYTF
D: NA
size: NA
V: TRBV7-9
J: TRBJ1-2

DNA: TGTGCCAGCTCACCACCGTTAGCGGGAGCAGCCTACAATGAGCAGTTCTTC
CDR3: CASSPPLAGAAYNEQFF
D: TRBD2
size: once
V: TRBV18
J: TRBJ2-1

DNA: TGTGCCAGCAGTCTCAACAGGCGTCAAGAGACCCAGTACTTC
CDR3: CASSLNRRQETQYF
D: NA
size: NA
V: TRBV6-1
J: TRBJ2-5

DNA: TGTGCCAGCAGTGCCCTCCAGGCGCGGGCCTACGAGCAGTACTTC
CDR3: CASSALQARAYEQYF
D: NA
size: NA
V: TRBV2
J: TRBJ2-7

DNA: TGTGCCAGCAGTTCCCAGGGGGCGGGCACAGATACGCAGTATTTT
CDR3: CASSSQGAGTDTQYF
D: TRBD1
size: NA
V: TRBV27
J: TRBJ2-3

DNA: TGCGCCAGCAGCTCTGGGGACATCCTGAACACTGAAGCTTTCTTT
CDR3: CASSSGDILNTEAFF
D: NA
size: NA
V: TRBV5-1
J: TRBJ1-1

DNA: TGTGCCAGCAGCCGAAGCGGGATCACAGATACGCAGTATTTT
CDR3: CASSRSGITDTQYF
D: TRBD2
size: NA
V: TRBV25-1
J: TRBJ2-3

DNA: TGTGCCAGCAGTTTATATCGGGGGGCTGTGGAGACCCAGTACTTC
CDR3: CASSLYRGAVETQYF
D: NA
size: NA
V: TRBV28
J: TRBJ2-5

DNA: TGTGCCAGCAGTGAAGCTCACAGCCAAGAGACCCAGTACTTC
CDR3: CASSEAHSQETQYF
D: NA
size: NA
V: TRBV6-1
J: TRBJ2-5

DNA: TGTGCCAGCATTCCTGGGGGGTTGTCTGGAAACACCATATATTTT
CDR3: CASIPGGLSGNTIYF
D: NA
size: NA
V: TRBV7-9
J: TRBJ1-3

DNA: TGTGCCAGTAGTGGAGGGATTAGCACAGATACGCAGTATTTT
CDR3: CASSGGISTDTQYF
D: NA
size: NA
V: TRBV19
J: TRBJ2-3

DNA: TGTGCCAGCAGTGCCAGGGGTGGTGGCTACACCTTC
CDR3: CASSARGGGYTF
D: NA
size: few
V: TRBV2
J: TRBJ1-2

DNA: TGTGCCAGCAGCTCCAGGGATACGCAGTATTTT
CDR3: CASSSRDTQYF
D: NA
size: NA
V: TRBV7-2
J: TRBJ2-3

DNA: TGTGCCACCAGAAAAGGGAGCGCGGCCCTGTTTTTT
CDR3: CATRKGSAALFF
D: NA
size: NA
V: TRBV15
J: TRBJ1-4

DNA: TGCGCCAGCAGCCAAATGTTTAGCGGAGCTTACGAGCAGTACTTC
CDR3: CASSQMFSGAYEQYF
D: NA
size: NA
V: TRBV4-1
J: TRBJ2-7

DNA: TGTGCCAGCAGTGCCAACCCCGGGACTAGCGGGAACTACAATGAGCAGTTCTTC
CDR3: CASSANPGTSGNYNEQFF
D: TRBD2
size: NA
V: TRBV25-1
J: TRBJ2-1

DNA: TGTGCCAGCAGTGGTTACGGGGGGAATGAGCAGTTCTTC
CDR3: CASSGYGGNEQFF
D: TRBD2
size: NA
V: TRBV2
J: TRBJ2-1

DNA: TGTGCCAGCTCACCCCCGACACTAGCGGGAGGCGGCACAGATACGCAGTATTTT
CDR3: CASSPPTLAGGGTDTQYF
D: TRBD2
size: NA
V: TRBV18
J: TRBJ2-3

DNA: TGTGCCAGCTCAGGCAGTATAGACAGGGCCAACGAGCAGTACTTC
CDR3: CASSGSIDRANEQYF
D: TRBD1
size: NA
V: TRBV18
J: TRBJ2-7

DNA: TGCGCCAGCAGCCACGGCGGGTTACTAGCGGGATTAACGGATGAGCAGTTCTTC
CDR3: CASSHGGLLAGLTDEQFF
D: TRBD2
size: NA
V: TRBV4-1
J: TRBJ2-1

DNA: TGTGCCAGCAGTTTACGACAGGCGAACACTGAAGCTTTCTTT
CDR3: CASSLRQANTEAFF
D: NA
size: once
V: TRBV28
J: TRBJ1-1

DNA: TGTGCCAGCAGCTTAGCACAGGGGACTGAAGCTTTCTTT
CDR3: CASSLAQGTEAFF
D: TRBD1
size: NA
V: TRBV7-2
J: TRBJ1-1

DNA: TGTGCCAGCGGGGGGACAGCATATAATTCACCCCTCCACTTT
CDR3: CASGGTAYNSPLHF
D: TRBD1
size: NA
V: TRBV2
J: TRBJ1-6

DNA: TGCGCCAGCAGCCCGGGACAGGGGTTCGCGAACACTGAAGCTTTCTTT
CDR3: CASSPGQGFANTEAFF
D: TRBD1
size: NA
V: TRBV5-1
J: TRBJ1-1

DNA: TGTGCCAGCAGTTTCCGCCAGGGGAACTATGGCTACACCTTC
CDR3: CASSFRQGNYGYTF
D: NA
size: NA
V: TRBV6-1
J: TRBJ1-2

DNA: TGTGCCAGTAGTATTACGCACAGCCCCCTTCACTACAATGAGCAGTTCTTC
CDR3: CASSITHSPLHYNEQFF
D: NA
size: few
V: TRBV19
J: TRBJ2-1

DNA: TGTGCCAGCAGTCCGGGACAGATCTACGAGCAGTACTTC
CDR3: CASSPGQIYEQYF
D: TRBD1
size: NA
V: TRBV27
J: TRBJ2-7

DNA: TGTGCCAGCAGTTTATCGATAGCGAACACCGGGGAGCTGTTTTTT
CDR3: CASSLSIANTGELFF
D: NA
size: NA
V: TRBV27
J: TRBJ2-2

DNA: TGCGCCAGCAGCCCCCGGGGTGGCCCTTACGAGCAGTACTTC
CDR3: CASSPRGGPYEQYF
D: NA
size: many
V: TRBV4-1
J: TRBJ2-7

DNA: TGTGCCAGCAGCTACGGCGGGACCCAGTACTTC
CDR3: CASSYGGTQYF
D: NA
size: NA
V: TRBV11-2
J: TRBJ2-5

DNA: TGTGCCAGCAGTTTAGGAGGAACGGGAAGCACTGAAGCTTTCTTT
CDR3: CASSLGGTGSTEAFF
D: NA
size: NA
V: TRBV28
J: TRBJ1-1

DNA: TGTGCCAGCAGCCCTCGAGACGAGCAGTACTTC
CDR3: CASSPRDEQYF
D: NA
size: NA
V: TRBV28
J: TRBJ2-7

DNA: TGTGCCAGCAGCGTTCCACAGGGGGGGCGTAAAGATACGCAGTATTTT
CDR3: CASSVPQGGRKDTQYF
D: NA
size: NA
V: TRBV2
J: TRBJ2-3

DNA: TGTGCCAGCAGCCCCCCCGGACAGGGGATCAACGAGCAGTACTTC
CDR3: CASSPPGQGINEQYF
D: TRBD1
size: NA
V: TRBV7-9
J: TRBJ2-7

DNA: TGTGCCAGCAGTGCCGTTCCGGGACTAGCGGGAGGGTCGGGTGACAATGAGCAGTTCTTC
CDR3: CASSAVPGLAGGSGDNEQFF
D: TRBD2
size: NA
V: TRBV28
J: TRBJ2-1

DNA: TGCGCCAGCAGCCAAAGACAGAATACAGATACGCAGTATTTT
CDR3: CASSQRQNTDTQYF
D: NA
size: NA
V: TRBV4-1
J: TRBJ2-3

DNA: TGTGCCATCAGCAAGACCGGGTCGAACACTGAAGCTTTCTTT
CDR3: CAISKTGSNTEAFF
D: NA
size: NA
V: TRBV10-3
J: TRBJ1-1

DNA: TGTGCCAGCAGTTACCCCCTCGGGGTTGGCACTGAAGCTTTCTTT
CDR3: CASSYPLGVGTEAFF
D: NA
size: once
V: TRBV6-6
J: TRBJ1-1

DNA: TGCGCCAGCAGCCAGGTCCCTGGACAGGGCCATGAAGCTTTCTTT
CDR3: CASSQVPGQGHEAFF
D: TRBD1
size: NA
V: TRBV4-1
J: TRBJ1-1

DNA: TGCAGCGTTGAATTCGGGACAGGGGGCGAGACCCAGTACTTC
CDR3: CSVEFGTGGETQYF
D: TRBD1
size: NA
V: TRBV29-1
J: TRBJ2-5

DNA: TGTGCCAGCAGTTTAAGGTCGACAGGGGGTAGGACTGAAGCTTTCTTT
CDR3: CASSLRSTGGRTEAFF
D: TRBD1
size: NA
V: TRBV28
J: TRBJ1-1

DNA: TGTGCCAGCAGTCCGCGGACAGGGGGCAACTATGGCTACACCTTC
CDR3: CASSPRTGGNYGYTF
D: TRBD1
size: NA
V: TRBV27
J: TRBJ1-2

DNA: TGTGCCAGCAGTCGTGGGGGGGCGGTTGCCTATGGCTACACCTTC
CDR3: CASSRGGAVAYGYTF
D: NA
size: NA
V: TRBV6-5
J: TRBJ1-2

DNA: TGCGCCAGTGATTTCCCGGTGGCGGGGAACAATGAGCAGTTCTTC
CDR3: CASDFPVAGNNEQFF
D: NA
size: NA
V: TRBV4-1
J: TRBJ2-1

DNA: TGTGCCAGCAGACCGGGACTAGCGGGAGGCAATGAGCAGTTCTTC
CDR3: CASRPGLAGGNEQFF
D: TRBD2
size: NA
V: TRBV27
J: TRBJ2-1

DNA: TGTGCCAGCAGTTTCTACTCTAGCTATGGCTACACCTTC
CDR3: CASSFYSSYGYTF
D: NA
size: NA
V: TRBV28
J: TRBJ1-2

DNA: TGTGCCAGCAGCCTTCGGACTAGCACAGATACGCAGTATTTT
CDR3: CASSLRTSTDTQYF
D: NA
size: NA
V: TRBV11-2
J: TRBJ2-3

DNA: TGCAGCGTCCAGCGGGAGGAGGGCACAGATACGCAGTATTTT
CDR3: CSVQREEGTDTQYF
D: TRBD2
size: NA
V: TRBV29-1
J: TRBJ2-3

DNA: TGCGCCAGCAGCTTGTCCGGGATAAACACCGGGGAGCTGTTTTTT
CDR3: CASSLSGINTGELFF
D: NA
size: few
V: TRBV5-1
J: TRBJ2-2